This record covers a single TCR beta chain. Its antigen is as yet unknown. This CDR3 region has 16 residues. Germline CDR1 reads SGHDT; CDR2 reads YYEEEE. Unmatched junction bases numbered 12, after V lost 0 bases and J lost 7 bases. The entry originates in a study of T cell responses to AZD1222 COVID-19 vaccine. Sequenced by immunoSEQ multiplex PCR; TCRdb stores in-frame clones only, minus some. The sample contains about 120,000 clones, around nine tenths of which appear only once. Study-level points and caveats: There were mostly white British donors and more females than males, and clonal diversity was possibly underestimated.

The clonotype comes from an adult in good health. The chain recombines TRBV5-6 with TRBJ2-7, with 8 bases fitting TRBD1. Sequencing used peripheral blood, obtained on day 0 of AZD1222 vaccination. The CDR3 nucleotides read TGTGCCAGCAGCTTGGATGGGACAGGCTTTCTCGGGGAGCAGTACTTC. This translates into CASSLDGTGFLGEQYF.